This T cell receptor (beta chain) was recovered during a study of OX40 agonist ivuxolimab in advanced cancers. Study-level background: The costimulatory receptor OX40 (CD134) was targeted by ivuxolimab, a fully human IgG2 agonistic monoclonal antibody. Partial responses occurred in three dose-escalation patients: two with cutaneous melanoma and one with hepatocellular carcinoma. The point of sequencing TCRbeta in the periphery was to test whether ivuxolimab changed TCR sequence diversity and drove clonal T-cell expansion. Patients were allowed to have had prior anti-PD-1, anti-PD-L1 or anti-CTLA-4 therapy, and around two fifths of the dose-escalation patients had been treated with checkpoint inhibitors. Of the approximately 54 patients in dose escalation, about 20 had hepatocellular carcinoma, some 15 had melanoma, 9 had renal cell carcinoma and 9 had head and neck cancer. The paper covers the monotherapy dose-escalation part of the phase I ivuxolimab trial, which included N of about 50 patients. Intravenous ivuxolimab was administered to patients every 2 weeks at six dose levels: 0.01, 0.1, 0.3, 1.5, 3 and 10 mg/kg. In the dose-escalation cohort, 75% to 90% of patients were male, and the mean age was approximately 60 years with a range of roughly 20 to 85. Study-wide findings and limitations: The antigen specificity of the peripheral T cells that underwent clonal expansion was not determined. In the 0.1-3.0 mg/kg groups, partial responders were among the patients with the lowest normalized peripheral clonal expansion, particularly in CD8+ T cells. After ivuxolimab, expanded clones were on average more numerous among CD8+ T cells than among CD4+ T cells. Low levels of normalized T-cell clonal expansion were also seen in some nonresponding patients. At doses of 0.1 to 3.0 mg/kg, clonal expansion of both CD4+ and CD8+ T cells in blood was seen between baseline and week 6.

With respect to this clone: Its specific antigen is unknown. No quality values exist for individual bases; no much larger clone is one base distant.

CDR1 LNHNV and CDR2 YYDKDF are derived from the germline V gene (reference sequence). Taken from cysteine to phenylalanine, the CDR3 has 14 residues. Only the CDR3 portion is preserved as DNA: 42 bases, with reading frame beginning at the first base. Cut back by 7 bases and 5 bases, the V and J ends lie 15 bases apart. Genomic DNA was extracted from sorted cells for sequencing of the TCRbeta CDR3 region. TCRbeta CDR3 regions were sequenced using the immunoSEQ Assay. This is the immuneACCESS table as TCRdb keeps it, with only in-frame sequences that have V and J called. A part of the clones is gone; compared with another copy, unresolved V genes explain less than half, and the rest is unexplained. Here the sample has tens of thousands of clones; roughly four fifths occur a single time. The ten biggest clones cover approximately 1.6% of the sample. The trial excluded patients who had a history of autoimmune disease or were on systemic immunosuppression. Peripheral blood for TCR sequencing was collected from all dose cohorts at baseline, on cycle 4 day 1, and on cycle 7 day 1. The samples were taken from a phase I, first-in-human, multicenter, open-label dose-escalation trial of ivuxolimab. The trial enrolled adults with locally advanced or metastatic head and neck squamous cell, hepatocellular, melanoma or renal cell carcinoma. Before TCR sequencing, CD4+ and CD8+ T cells were separately sorted from peripheral blood.

The source is an adult with an advanced solid tumor such as melanoma, head and neck, liver or kidney cancer. Specimen: CD4+ or CD8+ T cells sorted from blood, collected in a trial of the OX40 agonist ivuxolimab. The rearranged chain carries TRBV15 and TRBJ2-1; a confident D gene designation cannot be given. The CDR3 region has the sequence CATTAPPQHNEQFF. The DNA is as follows: TGTGCCACCACCGCCCCACCCCAACACAATGAGCAGTTCTTC.